Listed here are 22 T cell receptor beta chains from one sample, sequenced in a study of blood T cell repertoires in COVID-19. Clones were sequenced by immunoSEQ multiplex PCR, and TCRdb holds only the in-frame ones, with some missing. The sample contains approximately 250,000 clones, approximately 90% of which appear only once. The source material was PBMCs or T cells enriched from blood (not recorded which). Receptors originate from a man between 35 and 55 years old who had been exposed to COVID-19.

The genes are TRBV11-3 and TRBJ2-1, with D perhaps TRBD2 (6 bases). The CDR3 is made up of 15 amino acids. The V and J ends lost 0 bases and 5 bases respectively, with 11 bases between them. CDR1 and CDR2 (germline): SGHNT, YENEEA. The chain's CDR3 is CASSLEAGSHNEQFF. The CDR3, as DNA: TGTGCCAGCAGCTTAGAGGCGGGGTCACACAATGAGCAGTTCTTC.

The chain employs TRBV28 and TRBJ2-1, with TRBD2 matching over 8 bases. V lost 7 bases and J lost 8; bases outside the gene matches: 13. CDR3 length: 15 residues. CDR1 and CDR2 (germline): MDHEN, SYDVKM. CDR3 amino acids: CASKWSGSPGDEQFF. In nucleotides, the CDR3 is TGTGCCAGCAAGTGGAGCGGGAGCCCTGGCGATGAGCAGTTCTTC.

This clone turned up a few times. The genes are TRBV7-8 and TRBJ2-5, with 7 bases that match TRBD2. Germline V gene sequence: CDR1 SGHVS, CDR2 FQNEAQ. The CDR3 runs to 17 residues. V lost 1 base, J lost 1 base, and 9 bases stayed unmatched. In nucleotides, the CDR3 is TGTGCCAGCAGCTTAGGAATAGAATGGGAGGGCCAAGAGACCCAGTACTTC. Translation: CASSLGIEWEGQETQYF.

V is TRBV30 and J is TRBJ1-1; D is perhaps TRBD1 (5 bases). The CDR3 runs 11 residues. Looked up from germline, CDR1 is GTSNPN and CDR2 is SVGIG (reference sequence). The germline V and J ends were trimmed by 5 bases and 1 base, with 5 bases remaining between them. CDR3 region: CAWDRNTEAFF. The CDR3 DNA reads TGTGCCTGGGACAGGAACACTGAAGCTTTCTTT.

This clone occurred once. The rearrangement joins TRBV5-4 to TRBJ1-6, with D hard to call. Trimming took 5 bases from V and 8 from J, leaving 17 bases between them. Per the germline V gene, CDR1 is SGHNT and CDR2 is YYREEE (reference sequence). The CDR3 contains 15 residues. The CDR3 DNA reads as TGTGCCAGCAGGCAGTACCGTCACCGGGATTCACCCCTCCACTTT. Its protein is CASRQYRHRDSPLHF.

The rearrangement links TRBV5-5 to TRBJ1-2; 7 bases are shared with TRBD1. The CDR3 covers 16 residues. The ends lost 1 base at V and 0 bases at J; junction bases unmatched: 6. CDR1 and CDR2 (germline): SGHKS, YYEKEE (reference sequence). CDR3: CASSLPGGRANYGYTF. CDR3 in DNA: TGTGCCAGCAGCTTGCCAGGGGGAAGAGCTAACTATGGCTACACCTTC.

V and J are TRBV10-3 and TRBJ2-7; the D gene is possibly TRBD1 (6 bases). Germline V gives CDR1 ENHRY, CDR2 SYGVKD. Trimming removed 2 bases at V and 2 bases at J, with 7 bases between. The CDR3 is 13 amino acids. CDR3 region: CAISEGQTYEQYF. The CDR3 nucleotides read TGTGCCATCAGTGAGGGACAGACCTACGAGCAGTACTTC.

The J gene is TRBJ2-1, the V gene TRBV7-9; TRBD2 matches 8 bases. The CDR3 contains 17 residues. The germline V gene encodes CDR1 SEHNR and CDR2 FQNEAQ (reference sequence). The ends lost 5 bases at V and 0 bases at J; junction bases unmatched: 9. In nucleotides, the CDR3 is TGTGCCAGCAGCCCAACCACCGGGACTAGCTCCTACAATGAGCAGTTCTTC. It yields the protein CASSPTTGTSSYNEQFF.

The chain joins TRBV19 to TRBJ1-1; D is perhaps TRBD1 (6 bases). The CDR3 runs to 15 residues. Trimming took off 7 bases at V and 0 bases at J, with 15 bases between the two ends. Per germline, CDR1 LNHDA and CDR2 SQIVND (reference sequence). CDR3 nucleotides: TGTGCCAGTACCGTCAGGGGCGAGATGAACACTGAAGCTTTCTTT. Translating gives CASTVRGEMNTEAFF. Full variable domain (rest looked up from reference TRBV19 and TRBJ1-1): DGGITQSPKYLFRKEGQNVTLSCEQNLNHDAMYWYRQDPGQGLRLIYYSQIVNDFQKGDIAEGYSVSREKKESFPLTVTSAQKNPTAFYLCASTVRGEMNTEAFFGQGTRLTVV.

This clone was detected once. The chain combines TRBV28 with TRBJ2-7; TRBD1 agrees at 9 bases. The CDR3 loop spans 15 amino acids. With 8 bases clipped from V and 5 bases from J, the junction kept 13 bases outside the gene matches. Germline V gene sequence: CDR1 MDHEN, CDR2 SYDVKM. In nucleotides, the CDR3 is TGTGCCAGCCCCGTGAGACAGGGGGTGTTCAACGAGCAGTACTTC. Residues: CASPVRQGVFNEQYF.

The chain couples TRBV7-2 to TRBJ2-7; D is perhaps TRBD2 (7 bases). V lost 5 bases and J 8 bases, leaving 25 bases between the germline ends. Germline V gives CDR1 SGHTA, CDR2 FQGNSA. The CDR3 consists of 16 residues. The CDR3 DNA sequence: TGTGCCAGCAGCCGGGGGCTAGCGGAACCCCTACTCAAGCAGTACTTC. Protein: CASSRGLAEPLLKQYF.

This chain uses TRBV5-6 with TRBJ2-7; possible D gene TRBD2, 6 bases. Trimming pared 0 bases from V and 1 base from J, leaving 17 bases between. The V gene's germline CDR1 is SGHDT and CDR2 YYEEEE. CDR3 size: 17 residues. In nucleotides, the CDR3 is TGTGCCAGCAGCTTGGGTACCGGGACTCCCATTTCCTACGAGCAGTACTTC. Translating it yields CASSLGTGTPISYEQYF. Using reference TRBV5-6 and TRBJ2-7 for the parts outside the CDR3, the full variable domain is DAGVTQSPTHLIKTRGQQVTLRCSPKSGHDTVSWYQQALGQGPQFIFQYYEEEERQRGNFPDRFSGHQFPNYSSELNVNALLLGDSALYLCASSLGTGTPISYEQYFGPGTRLTVT.

This chain joins TRBV9 and TRBJ2-3, with 7 bases matching TRBD2. This CDR3 spans 13 amino acids. The germline gives CDR1 SGDLS, CDR2 YYNGEE. Trimming cost V 1 base and J 6 bases; bases outside gene matches: 2. CDR3 sequence (DNA): TGTGCCAGCAGCGTATCCGGGGGGGATACGCAGTATTTT. Residues: CASSVSGGDTQYF. Full variable domain (rest looked up from reference TRBV9 and TRBJ2-3): DSGVTQTPKHLITATGQRVTLRCSPRSGDLSVYWYQQSLDQGLQFLIQYYNGEERAKGNILERFSAQQFPDLHSELNLSSLELGDSALYFCASSVSGGDTQYFGPGTRLTVL.

The CDR3 bases are TGCGCCAGCAGCTTGGGGTCCAGGAGCACAGATACGCAGTATTTT. Translated: CASSLGSRSTDTQYF. The J gene is TRBJ2-3, the V gene TRBV5-1, with no clear D. Germline V gene lookup returns CDR1 SGHRS and CDR2 YFSETQ. Trimming pared 0 bases from V and 0 bases from J, leaving 8 bases between. The CDR3 consists of 15 residues.

This clone was seen a handful of times. The chain has TRBV27 and TRBJ2-1; D possibly corresponds to TRBD2 (5 bases). Germline V gives CDR1 MNHEY, CDR2 SMNVEV (reference sequence). The V end lost 2 bases, the J end lost 5 bases, and 10 bases lay between the germline ends. The CDR3 has 14 residues. The CDR3 spells CASSLRRRNNEQFF. The CDR3 bases are TGTGCCAGCAGTTTAAGGCGGAGGAACAATGAGCAGTTCTTC.

The J gene is TRBJ2-7, the V gene TRBV20-1, with D unresolved. Germline CDR1 and CDR2: DFQATT and SNEGSKA (reference sequence). This CDR3 region has 13 residues. Trimming removed 3 bases at V and 2 bases at J, with 11 bases between. The chain's CDR3 is CSASATLAYEQYF. The CDR3 DNA follows: TGCAGTGCTAGTGCCACTTTAGCCTACGAGCAGTACTTC.

V is TRBV27 and J is TRBJ2-7, with 8 bases fitting TRBD1. With 3 bases clipped from V and 7 bases from J, the junction kept 8 bases outside the gene matches. CDR3 length equals 14 residues. Germline V CDR1 and CDR2: MNHEY, SMNVEV (reference sequence). Written as DNA, the CDR3 is TGTGCCAGCAGTTTCCGGCAGGGGGCGGGGGAGCAGTACTTC. Residues: CASSFRQGAGEQYF.

The rearrangement uses TRBV5-6 and TRBJ2-7, with a tentative D call TRBD1 (7 bases). Germline assignment: CDR1 SGHDT and CDR2 YYEEEE. The CDR3 extends over 14 amino acids. Trimming took off 3 bases at V and 1 base at J, with 11 bases between the two ends. The CDR3 region is CASSWAGGSYEQYF. For the CDR3, the DNA is TGTGCCAGCAGCTGGGCAGGGGGGTCCTACGAGCAGTACTTC.

V usage is TRBV19 and J usage is TRBJ1-4, with 10 bases fitting TRBD1. In germline, CDR1 is LNHDA, CDR2 SQIVND (reference sequence). The V segment lost 7 bases and the J segment 9 bases; nucleotides outside the gene matches: 5. The CDR3 runs to 13 residues. The CDR3 spells CASIGQGVKKLFF. For the CDR3, the DNA is TGTGCCAGTATCGGACAGGGGGTGAAAAAACTGTTTTTT.

The chain recombines TRBV19 with TRBJ1-3; 10 nucleotides match TRBD1. Losses at the gene ends were 6 bases for V and 2 bases for J; bases not matched to a gene: 4. This CDR3 has 15 amino acids. In germline, CDR1 is LNHDA, CDR2 SQIVND (reference sequence). The CDR3 DNA reads as TGTGCCAGTAGCGTCGGGACAGGGGCTGGAAACACCATATATTTT. Amino acid sequence: CASSVGTGAGNTIYF.

The chain uses TRBV28 and TRBJ1-1; D is perhaps TRBD1 (5 bases). Germline V gives CDR1 MDHEN, CDR2 SYDVKM. This CDR3 region has 13 residues. Trimming removed 6 bases from V and 5 bases from J, with 13 bases in between. The CDR3, as DNA: TGTGCCAGCAGCAGTGGGGGAGGTACTGAAGCTTTCTTT. This gives the protein CASSSGGGTEAFF. The full variable domain, in which reference TRBV28 and TRBJ1-1 provide the parts outside the CDR3, is DVKVTQSSRYLVKRTGEKVFLECVQDMDHENMFWYRQDPGLGLRLIYFSYDVKMKEKGDIPEGYSVSREKKERFSLILESASTNQTSMYLCASSSGGGTEAFFGQGTRLTVV.

This chain joins TRBV30 and TRBJ1-2; no clear D. Trimming removed 0 bases from V and 7 bases from J, with 12 bases in between. Per germline, CDR1 GTSNPN and CDR2 SVGIG (reference sequence). The CDR3 extends over 13 amino acids. CDR3 loop: CAWSVQQRGGYTF. In DNA, the CDR3 is TGTGCCTGGAGTGTACAACAACGAGGTGGCTACACCTTC. Filled out from reference TRBV30 and TRBJ1-2, the complete variable domain reads SQTIHQWPATLVQPVGSPLSLECTVEGTSNPNLYWYRQAAGRGLQLLFYSVGIGQISSEVPQNLSASRPQDRQFILSSKKLLLSDSGFYLCAWSVQQRGGYTFGSGTRLTVV.